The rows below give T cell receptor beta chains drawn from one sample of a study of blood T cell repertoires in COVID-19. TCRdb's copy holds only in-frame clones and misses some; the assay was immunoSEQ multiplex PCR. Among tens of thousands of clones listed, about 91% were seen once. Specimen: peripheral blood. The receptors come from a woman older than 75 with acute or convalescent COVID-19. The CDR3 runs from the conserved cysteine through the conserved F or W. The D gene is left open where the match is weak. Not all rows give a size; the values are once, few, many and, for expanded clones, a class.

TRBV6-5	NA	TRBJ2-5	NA	CASSYGAAGTQYF	TGTGCCAGCAGTTATGGCGCGGCGGGGACCCAGTACTTC
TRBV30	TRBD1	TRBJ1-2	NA	CACYRDRAYNNYGYTF	TGTGCCTGTTACCGGGACAGGGCCTACAACAACTATGGCTACACCTTC
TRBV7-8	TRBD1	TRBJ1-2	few	CASSLGTGLKANYGYTF	TGTGCCAGCAGCTTAGGGACAGGGCTTAAAGCTAACTATGGCTACACCTTC
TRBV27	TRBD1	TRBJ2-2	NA	CASSWDRINTGELFF	TGTGCCAGCAGTTGGGACAGAATAAACACCGGGGAGCTGTTTTTT
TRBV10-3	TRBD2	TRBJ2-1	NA	CAISFAGLDSYNEQFF	TGTGCCATCAGCTTCGCGGGACTAGACTCCTACAATGAGCAGTTCTTC
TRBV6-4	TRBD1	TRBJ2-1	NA	CASSRQGAINEQFF	TGTGCCAGTAGCAGACAGGGGGCCATCAATGAGCAGTTCTTC
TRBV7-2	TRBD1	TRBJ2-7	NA	CASSRLRGPYEQYF	TGTGCCAGCAGCAGACTTAGGGGGCCCTACGAGCAGTACTTC
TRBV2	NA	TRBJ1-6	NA	CASSRGNNSPLHF	TGTGCCAGCAGTCGGGGGAATAATTCACCCCTCCACTTT
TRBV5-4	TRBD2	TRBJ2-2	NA	CASSLEGRGDTGELFF	TGTGCCAGCAGCTTGGAAGGGAGGGGTGACACCGGGGAGCTGTTTTTT
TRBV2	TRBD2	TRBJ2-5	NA	CASRAHSGGTQETQYF	TGTGCCAGCAGGGCCCATAGCGGGGGAACTCAAGAGACCCAGTACTTC
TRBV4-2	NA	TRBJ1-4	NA	CASSPLQNRVDEKLFF	TGTGCCAGCAGCCCACTTCAAAACAGGGTAGATGAAAAACTGTTTTTT
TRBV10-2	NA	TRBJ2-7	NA	CASSETGVEQYF	TGCGCCAGCAGTGAGACGGGGGTAGAGCAGTACTTC
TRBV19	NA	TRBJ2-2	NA	CASKLVATGELFF	TGTGCCAGTAAACTAGTAGCCACCGGGGAGCTGTTTTTT
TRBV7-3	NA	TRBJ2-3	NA	CASSLTNSVSDTQYF	TGTGCCAGCAGCTTAACGAATTCGGTATCGGATACGCAGTATTTT
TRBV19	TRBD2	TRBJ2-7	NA	CASSPRSSGGGVYEQYF	TGTGCCAGTAGTCCGAGATCCTCTGGCGGGGGGGTTTACGAGCAGTACTTC
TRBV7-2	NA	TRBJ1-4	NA	CASSFYRGAKGNEKLFF	TGTGCCAGCAGCTTTTATCGGGGGGCAAAGGGTAATGAAAAACTGTTTTTT
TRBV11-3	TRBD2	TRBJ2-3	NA	CASSPPPGLAGMVTQYF	TGTGCCAGCAGCCCGCCCCCGGGACTAGCGGGGATGGTTACGCAGTATTTT
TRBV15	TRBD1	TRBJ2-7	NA	CATSRGGQSSYEQYF	TGTGCCACCAGCAGAGGGGGACAGTCTTCCTACGAGCAGTACTTC
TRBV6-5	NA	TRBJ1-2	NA	CASRPGGALNGYTF	TGTGCCAGCAGACCAGGAGGTGCACTCAATGGCTACACCTTC
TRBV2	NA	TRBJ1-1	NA	CASSAGSGWSEAFF	TGTGCCAGCAGTGCCGGATCGGGTTGGTCTGAAGCTTTCTTT
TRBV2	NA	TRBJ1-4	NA	CASSATGISEKLFF	TGTGCCAGCAGTGCCACAGGGATTTCTGAAAAACTGTTTTTT
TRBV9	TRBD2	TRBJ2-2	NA	CASSVVAGGGELFF	TGTGCCAGCAGCGTAGTAGCGGGGGGCGGGGAGCTGTTTTTT
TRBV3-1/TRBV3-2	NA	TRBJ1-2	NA	CASSQGWGTGDGYTF	TGTGCCAGCAGCCAAGGGTGGGGCACGGGGGATGGCTACACCTTC
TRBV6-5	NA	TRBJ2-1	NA	CASSSPSSPGNEQFF	TGTGCCAGCAGTTCACCCTCTTCTCCCGGCAATGAGCAGTTCTTC
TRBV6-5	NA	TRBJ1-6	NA	CASSYSGGGASPPLHF	TGTGCCAGCAGTTACTCAGGGGGGGGCGCCTCTCCACCCCTCCACTTT
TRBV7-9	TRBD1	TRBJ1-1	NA	CASSRQGMNTEAFF	TGTGCCAGCAGCCGACAGGGGATGAACACTGAAGCTTTCTTT
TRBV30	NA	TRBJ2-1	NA	CAWRSGSYNEQFF	TGTGCCTGGAGGTCGGGTTCCTACAATGAGCAGTTCTTC
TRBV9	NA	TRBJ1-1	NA	CASSVQGKTEAFF	TGTGCCAGCAGCGTACAGGGGAAGACTGAAGCTTTCTTT
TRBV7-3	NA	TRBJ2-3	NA	CASSLGAAHTDTQYF	TGTGCCAGCAGCTTAGGAGCTGCCCACACAGATACGCAGTATTTT
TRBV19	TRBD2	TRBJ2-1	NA	CASSPRGSGTIYNEQFF	TGTGCCAGTAGCCCCCGCGGTAGCGGGACTATCTACAATGAGCAGTTCTTC
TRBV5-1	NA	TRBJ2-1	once	CASSLGGEAYNEQFF	TGCGCCAGCAGCTTGGGCGGGGAGGCGTACAATGAGCAGTTCTTC
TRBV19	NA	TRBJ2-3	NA	CASSPGVGLTTDTQYF	TGTGCCAGTAGTCCCGGAGTTGGACTCACCACAGATACGCAGTATTTT
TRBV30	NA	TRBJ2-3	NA	CAWSQGFSTDTQYF	TGTGCCTGGAGTCAGGGCTTCAGCACAGATACGCAGTATTTT
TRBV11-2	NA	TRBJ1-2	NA	CASTRSGNYGYTF	TGTGCCAGCACAAGGTCAGGAAACTATGGCTACACCTTC
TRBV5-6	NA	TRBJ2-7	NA	CASSVSGIRSYEQYF	TGTGCCAGCAGCGTTTCCGGGATCAGGTCCTACGAGCAGTACTTC
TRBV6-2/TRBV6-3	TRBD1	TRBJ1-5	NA	CASSYSGQRGPQPQHF	TGTGCCAGCAGTTACTCGGGCCAGAGGGGGCCTCAGCCCCAGCATTTT
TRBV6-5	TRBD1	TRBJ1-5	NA	CASTGQGDQPQHF	TGTGCCAGCACCGGACAGGGGGATCAGCCCCAGCATTTT
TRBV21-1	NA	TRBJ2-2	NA	CASTLGLAGEGSTGELFF	TGTGCCAGCACCTTGGGACTAGCGGGAGAGGGGAGCACCGGGGAGCTGTTTTTT
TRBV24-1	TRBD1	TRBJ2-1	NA	CATSEAGTVNEQFF	TGTGCCACCAGTGAAGCCGGGACAGTCAATGAGCAGTTCTTC
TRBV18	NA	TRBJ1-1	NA	CASSPTDSMNTEAFF	TGTGCCAGCTCACCGACAGACTCCATGAACACTGAAGCTTTCTTT
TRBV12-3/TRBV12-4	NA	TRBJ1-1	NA	CASIKAGVTEAFF	TGTGCCAGCATCAAAGCAGGGGTCACTGAAGCTTTCTTT
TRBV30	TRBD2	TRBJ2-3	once	CAWSVPAGVGGTQYF	TGTGCCTGGAGTGTCCCAGCGGGAGTGGGGGGTACGCAGTATTTT
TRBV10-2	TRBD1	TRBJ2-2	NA	CASSDRRGLGTGELFF	TGCGCCAGCAGTGATCGAAGGGGGCTTGGCACCGGGGAGCTGTTTTTT
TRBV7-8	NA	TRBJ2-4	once	CASSLGGLEKNIQYF	TGTGCCAGCAGCTTAGGAGGGTTGGAGAAAAACATTCAGTACTTC
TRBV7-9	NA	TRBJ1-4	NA	CASSLAPGEKLFF	TGTGCCAGCAGCTTAGCGCCAGGTGAAAAACTGTTTTTT
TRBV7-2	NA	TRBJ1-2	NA	CASSLEGGYGYTF	TGTGCCAGCAGCTTAGAAGGGGGCTATGGCTACACCTTC
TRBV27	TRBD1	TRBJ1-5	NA	CASSSALPGGPQHF	TGTGCCAGCAGTTCCGCCCTTCCAGGGGGGCCCCAGCATTTT
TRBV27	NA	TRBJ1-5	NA	CASSLGLADQPQHF	TGTGCCAGCAGTTTGGGTCTCGCGGATCAGCCCCAGCATTTT
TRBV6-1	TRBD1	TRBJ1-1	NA	CASSERGTGIFGNTEAFF	TGTGCCAGCAGTGAAAGGGGGACAGGCATATTCGGGAACACTGAAGCTTTCTTT
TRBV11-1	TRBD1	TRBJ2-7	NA	CASSLADRRRYEQYF	TGTGCCAGCAGCTTAGCGGACAGGAGAAGATACGAGCAGTACTTC
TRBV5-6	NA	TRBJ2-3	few	CASRRAPSTDTQYF	TGTGCCTCACGGAGAGCGCCTAGCACAGATACGCAGTATTTT
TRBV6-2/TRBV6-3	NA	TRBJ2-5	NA	CASSYSPRAGPLAQETQYF	TGTGCCAGCAGTTACAGTCCGCGGGCGGGCCCTCTGGCCCAAGAGACCCAGTACTTC
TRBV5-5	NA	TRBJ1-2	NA	CASSLVSGDYGYTF	TGTGCCAGCAGCTTGGTTTCGGGGGACTATGGCTACACCTTC
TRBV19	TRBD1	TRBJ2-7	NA	CASSHRRQGAGEQYF	TGTGCCAGTAGTCACCGGAGACAGGGGGCAGGGGAGCAGTACTTC
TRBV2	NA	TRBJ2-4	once	CASRVDSKNIQYF	TGTGCCAGCAGGGTTGACAGCAAAAACATTCAGTACTTC
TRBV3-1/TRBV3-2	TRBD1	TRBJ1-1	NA	CASTPSYRGRGTEAFF	TGTGCCAGCACCCCATCATACAGGGGAAGAGGCACTGAAGCTTTCTTT
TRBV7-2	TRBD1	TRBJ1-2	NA	CASSLSRTGPFGGYTF	TGTGCCAGCAGCCTTAGCCGGACAGGACCTTTTGGTGGCTACACCTTC
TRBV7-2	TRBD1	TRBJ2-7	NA	CASSLRQGAAEQYF	TGTGCCAGCAGCTTACGGCAGGGGGCGGCCGAGCAGTACTTC
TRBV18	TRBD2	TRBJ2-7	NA	CASSPLAGGLYEQYF	TGTGCCAGCTCACCATTAGCGGGAGGGCTCTACGAGCAGTACTTC